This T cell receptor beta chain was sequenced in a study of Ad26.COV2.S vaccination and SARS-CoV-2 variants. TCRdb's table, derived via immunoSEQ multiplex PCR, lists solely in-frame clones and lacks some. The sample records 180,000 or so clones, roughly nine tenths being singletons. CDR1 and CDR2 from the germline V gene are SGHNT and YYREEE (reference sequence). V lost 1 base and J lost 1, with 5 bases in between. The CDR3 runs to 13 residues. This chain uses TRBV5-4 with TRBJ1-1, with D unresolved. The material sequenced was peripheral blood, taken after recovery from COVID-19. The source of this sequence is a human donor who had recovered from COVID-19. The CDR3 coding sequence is TGTGCCAGCAGCTTGTACCCGAACACTGAAGCTTTCTTT. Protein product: CASSLYPNTEAFF.